Listed below are T cell receptor beta chains from one sample, sequenced in a study of graft-versus-host responses after intestinal transplantation. Some clones are missing from TCRdb's copy, which holds only in-frame ones; the method was immunoSEQ multiplex PCR. The sample shows some 96,000 clones, roughly 84% of them seen only once. These receptors lack a known antigen. The sample in question was unstimulated CD4+ T cells sorted from spleen or lymph node cells, obtained before transplant. All receptors derive from a human donor who was the organ donor for an intestinal transplant. The CDR3 runs from the conserved cysteine through the conserved F or W. A D gene is named only where the DNA matches it firmly. Part of the rows lack a size; the others show once, few, many or a class for expanded clones.

. TRBJ1-5 . TRBV6-5 TGTGCCAGCAAACGAGGGCAGCGGGGGCCCCAGCATTTT CASKRGQRGPQHF
. TRBJ2-7 . TRBV6-8 TGTGCCAGCCCCATGGCGGAGGTTAGATCCTACGAGCAGTACTTC CASPMAEVRSYEQYF
. TRBJ2-1 . TRBV28 TGTGCCAGCACCCCCGGGACCCCAAACAATGAGCAGTTCTTC CASTPGTPNNEQFF
. TRBJ1-1 once TRBV4-1 TGCGCCAGCAGCCTTGTGAGGGGCAGGGAGGGGTGGGACACTGAAGCTTTCTTT CASSLVRGREGWDTEAFF
TRBD1 TRBJ2-2 . TRBV28 TGTGCCAGCAGTCATGCCGGGACAGGGGCCGGGGAGCTGTTTTTT CASSHAGTGAGELFF
. TRBJ2-6 . TRBV2 TGTGCCACAAAGGGTGACTCTGGGGCCAACGTCCTGACTTTC CATKGDSGANVLTF
. TRBJ1-1 . TRBV10-3 TGTGCCATCCCGGCGGGATTCAACACTGAAGCTTTCTTT CAIPAGFNTEAFF
TRBD1 TRBJ2-2 few TRBV7-9 TGTGCCAGCAGCTTCGGGACAGGGAACACCGGGGAGCTGTTTTTT CASSFGTGNTGELFF
. TRBJ1-2 . TRBV30 TGTGCCTGGAGCGGACAGAGGGGTAATGGCTACACCTTC CAWSGQRGNGYTF
. TRBJ1-5 . TRBV21-1 TGTGCCAGCAGCAATCGGGGAGTATTTCAGCCCCAGCATTTT CASSNRGVFQPQHF
. TRBJ2-3 once TRBV4-1 TGCGCCAGCAGCCAAGATCAAAAGGTCGAGGGCACAGATACGCAGTATTTT CASSQDQKVEGTDTQYF
. TRBJ1-6 . TRBV7-9 TGTGCCAGCAGCTTAGTGTCGGGTAGGAATTCACCCCTCCACTTT CASSLVSGRNSPLHF
TRBD1 TRBJ1-6 . TRBV6-6 TGTGCCAGCGGGGACAGGTCTAATTCACCCCTCCACTTT CASGDRSNSPLHF
. TRBJ2-1 . TRBV5-1 TGCGCCAGCAGCTTGTCTAGCATGAGCGAGCAGTTCTTC CASSLSSMSEQFF
. TRBJ1-1 . TRBV30 TGTGCCTGGACCGTGGGGCGGGCAGGGCAGAACACTGAAGCTTTCTTT CAWTVGRAGQNTEAFF
. TRBJ1-1 . TRBV28 TGTGCCAGCAGTCCCCAGGGTTGGGACACTGAAGCTTTCTTT CASSPQGWDTEAFF
. TRBJ2-7 . TRBV4-2 TGTGCCAGCAGCCAAGTTAGTATCCCGGGTTCCTACGAGCAGTACTTC CASSQVSIPGSYEQYF
TRBD1 TRBJ1-4 . TRBV7-2 TGTGCCAGCAGCCTAGGGGACAGGACCTCAAAACTGTTTTTT CASSLGDRTSKLFF
. TRBJ1-6 . TRBV28 TGTGCCAGCATTGTGGACAGTTCCTATAATTCACCCCTCCACTTT CASIVDSSYNSPLHF
. TRBJ2-5 . TRBV5-1 TGCGCCAGCAGCTTGTCAACTGTCCTTTGGGAGACCCAGTACTTC CASSLSTVLWETQYF
TRBD1 TRBJ2-2 . TRBV28 TGTGCCAGCAGTTTATCCGGGACAGGGGCAACCGGGGAGCTGTTTTTT CASSLSGTGATGELFF
. TRBJ2-1 . TRBV18 TGTGCCAGCTCACCACGACCGGACAATGAGCAGTTCTTC CASSPRPDNEQFF
. TRBJ1-1 . TRBV4-2 TGTGCCAGCAGCCACAAAGGAATCCAAGCTTTCTTT CASSHKGIQAFF
TRBD1 TRBJ1-3 . TRBV6-5 TGTGCCAGCAGGACAGGGGATGGTGCTGGAAACACCATATATTTT CASRTGDGAGNTIYF
TRBD1 TRBJ1-1 . TRBV27 TGTGCCAGCAGCCTAAGGGGGCCCCCGGAAGCTTTCTTT CASSLRGPPEAFF
. TRBJ2-7 . TRBV10-1 TGCGCCAGCAGTGAGTCGGGGGCCTACGAGCAGTACTTC CASSESGAYEQYF
TRBD2 TRBJ2-3 . TRBV18 TGTGCCAGCTCACCTCAACAGCGGGGGGCCCCAGATACGCAGTATTTT CASSPQQRGAPDTQYF
. TRBJ1-2 . TRBV25-1 TGTGCCAGCAGTGAAGCAGGGGTAGGCAACTATGGCTACACCTTC CASSEAGVGNYGYTF
. TRBJ2-5 . TRBV12-2 TGTGCAAGTCGCTTCTTCCGATTGATCGGAAAACTTCAAGAGACCCAGTACTTC CASRFFRLIGKLQETQYF
TRBD1 TRBJ2-5 . TRBV30 TGTGCCTGGAACAGGGGGCCAGAGACCCAGTACTTC CAWNRGPETQYF
. TRBJ1-1 . TRBV19 TGTGCCAGTAGTGTCTCAAAGACTGAAGCTTTCTTT CASSVSKTEAFF
TRBD1 TRBJ1-1 . TRBV25-1 TGTGCCAGCAGTGAATCAACGCACAGGGGTACTGAAGCTTTCTTT CASSESTHRGTEAFF
TRBD1 TRBJ1-6 . TRBV5-1 TGCGCCAGCAGCTCCGGACAGGAAAATTCACCCCTCCACTTT CASSSGQENSPLHF
TRBD2 TRBJ2-7 few TRBV19 TGTGCCAGTAGGCGGACGGGGACTACTTTGGAGCAGTACTTC CASRRTGTTLEQYF
. TRBJ1-4 . TRBV9 TGTGCCAGCAGCACAGGGATACAGGAAAAACTGTTTTTT CASSTGIQEKLFF